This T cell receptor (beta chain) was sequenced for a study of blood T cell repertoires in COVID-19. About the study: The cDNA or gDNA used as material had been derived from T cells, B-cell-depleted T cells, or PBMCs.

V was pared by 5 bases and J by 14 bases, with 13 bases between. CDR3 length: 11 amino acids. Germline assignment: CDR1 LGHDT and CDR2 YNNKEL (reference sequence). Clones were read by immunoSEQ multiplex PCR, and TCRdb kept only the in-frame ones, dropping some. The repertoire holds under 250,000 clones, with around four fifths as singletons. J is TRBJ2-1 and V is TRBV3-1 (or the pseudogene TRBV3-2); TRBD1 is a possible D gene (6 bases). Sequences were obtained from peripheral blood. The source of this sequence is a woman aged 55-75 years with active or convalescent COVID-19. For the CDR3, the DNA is TGTGCCAGCAGCACAGGGACGGTGGAGTTCTTC. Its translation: CASSTGTVEFF.